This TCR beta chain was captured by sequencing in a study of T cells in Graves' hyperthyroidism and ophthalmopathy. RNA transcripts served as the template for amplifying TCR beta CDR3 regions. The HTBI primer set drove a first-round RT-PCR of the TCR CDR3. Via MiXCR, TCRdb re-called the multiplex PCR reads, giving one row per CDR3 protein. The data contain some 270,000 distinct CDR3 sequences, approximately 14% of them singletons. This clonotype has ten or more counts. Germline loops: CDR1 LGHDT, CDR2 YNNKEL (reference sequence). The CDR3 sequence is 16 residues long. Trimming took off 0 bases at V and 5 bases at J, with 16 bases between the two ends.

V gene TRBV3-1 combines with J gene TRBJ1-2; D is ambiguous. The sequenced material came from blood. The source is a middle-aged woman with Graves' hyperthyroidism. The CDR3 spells CASSQEIEVPRYGYTF. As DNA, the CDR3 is TGTGCCAGCAGCCAAGAGATTGAAGTTCCCAGATATGGCTACACCTTC.